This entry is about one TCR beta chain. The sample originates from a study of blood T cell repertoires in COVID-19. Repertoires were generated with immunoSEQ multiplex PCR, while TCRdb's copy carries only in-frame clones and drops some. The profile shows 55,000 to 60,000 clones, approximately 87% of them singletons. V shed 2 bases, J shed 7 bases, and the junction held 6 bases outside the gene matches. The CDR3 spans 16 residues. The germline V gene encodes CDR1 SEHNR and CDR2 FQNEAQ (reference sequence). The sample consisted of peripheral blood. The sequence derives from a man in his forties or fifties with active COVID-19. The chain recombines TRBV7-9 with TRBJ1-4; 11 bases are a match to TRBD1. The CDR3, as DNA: TGTGCCAGCAGCTTACAAGGGACAGGGGGATTTGAAAAACTGTTTTTT. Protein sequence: CASSLQGTGGFEKLFF.